This T cell receptor beta chain was found in a study of T cell clones after liver transplantation. About the study: HCV positivity affected three of eight recipients; the rest lacked autoimmune or viral indications. Findings of the study overall: A significant post-transplant drop in circulating graft-donor-reactive CD4 TCRbeta sequences occurred in most of the 8 subjects. Low donor cell numbers restricted donor-reactive repertoire measurement in a couple of subjects.

Data came from immunoSEQ multiplex PCR; TCRdb stores just in-frame clones and leaves some out. Of more than 75,000 clones listed, over 80% are singletons. Concerning this clone: Antigen unknown.

The sequence derives from a human patient who received a liver transplant. T cells may partly derive from the graft donor. Sequencing used CD4+ T cells from blood, obtained around 45 months after liver transplant.

DNA of the CDR3: TGTGCCAGCCTTAGCGGAGCTTTTCGTTATTTT. Protein sequence: CASLSGAFRYF. The rearrangement uses TRBV28 and TRBJ2-3, with D possibly matching TRBD2 (6 bases). Germline V gives CDR1 MDHEN, CDR2 SYDVKM. The CDR3 is made up of 11 amino acids. Trimming removed 8 bases from V and 15 bases from J, with 18 bases in between.